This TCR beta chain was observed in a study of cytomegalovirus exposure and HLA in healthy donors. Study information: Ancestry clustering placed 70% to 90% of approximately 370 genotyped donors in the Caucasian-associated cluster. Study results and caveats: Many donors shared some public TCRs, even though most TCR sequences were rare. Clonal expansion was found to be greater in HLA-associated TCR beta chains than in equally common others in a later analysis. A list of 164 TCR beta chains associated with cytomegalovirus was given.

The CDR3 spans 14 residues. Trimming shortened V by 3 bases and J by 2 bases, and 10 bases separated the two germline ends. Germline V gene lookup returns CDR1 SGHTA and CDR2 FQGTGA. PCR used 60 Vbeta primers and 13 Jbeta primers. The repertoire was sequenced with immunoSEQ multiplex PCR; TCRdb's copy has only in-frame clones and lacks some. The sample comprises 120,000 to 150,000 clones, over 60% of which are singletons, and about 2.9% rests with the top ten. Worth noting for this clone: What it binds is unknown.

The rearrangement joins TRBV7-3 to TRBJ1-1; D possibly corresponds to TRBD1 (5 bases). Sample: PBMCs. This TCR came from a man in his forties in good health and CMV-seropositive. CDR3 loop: CASSLGGTNTEAFF. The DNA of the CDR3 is TGTGCCAGCAGCTTGGGGGGAACTAACACTGAAGCTTTCTTT.